This T cell receptor (beta chain) was sequenced for a study of regulatory T cells in long-lasting Graves disease. Study-level information: Persistence in Graves' disease required over 5 years of antithyroid drugs plus positive TSH receptor antibodies.

The sample holds a few counts of this clonotype. Its target is unknown. The junction departs from germline at one end; a sequencing error may be responsible. Study-wide results and limits: Only peripheral blood was studied, not thyroid tissue.

HTBI primers from iRepertoire and Arm-PCR of CDR3 regions yielded the TCR beta libraries. TCRdb re-analysed the multiplex PCR reads in MiXCR, keeping a single row per CDR3 protein. The table has roughly 300,000 distinct CDR3 sequences, about 20% seen once. The time point here: persistent/refractory GD, antithyroid drugs over 5 years with positive TRAb. Making the TCR library involved RNA that had been extracted from PBMCs. This CDR3 has 15 residues. Germline CDR1 is MDHEN and CDR2 is SYDVKM. This TCR came from a female donor with Graves disease. This specimen was peripheral blood mononuclear cells (PBMCs), taken when the disease was refractory, from a patient treated with antithyroid drugs. This chain connects TRBV28 to TRBJ1-6; D is uncertain. Here the CDR3 DNA reads TGTGCCAGCACCGCCGGGAGCTCCTATGATTCACCCCTCCACTTT. It specifies CASTAGSSYDSPLHF. The whole variable domain, filled in from reference TRBV28 and TRBJ1-6, reads DVKVTQSSRYLVKRTGEKVFLECVQDMDHENMFWYRQDPGLGLRLIYFSYDVKMKEKGDIPEGYSVSREKKERFSLILESASTNQTSMYLCASTAGSSYDSPLHFGNGTRLTVT.